The 3 T cell receptor beta chains below all came from one sample that was sequenced in a study of shared clonotypes between healthy human individuals. Sequencing was performed with immunoSEQ multiplex PCR; in TCRdb, only in-frame clones are kept and a portion is missing. The profile shows about a million clones, approximately 80% of them singletons. The sequenced material came from memory CD4+ T cells from PBMCs. Subset reported: CD45RA-negative fraction. These receptors were taken from a man between 18 and 29 years old in good health. Some clones in this sample may be carry-over from other donors' samples.

This chain links TRBV27 with TRBJ2-7; TRBD2 is a possible D gene (5 bases). V was shortened by 8 bases and J by 3 bases, with 17 bases between the two germline ends. CDR1 and CDR2 from the germline V gene are MNHEY and SMNVEV (reference sequence). The CDR3 runs to 14 residues. The CDR3 loop reads CASRPGLANYEQYF. In nucleotides, the CDR3 is TGTGCCAGCCGGCCTGGGCTAGCCAACTACGAGCAGTACTTC.

This chain links TRBV5-4 with TRBJ2-2; no clear D. The CDR3 loop spans 15 amino acids. V lost 9 bases and J lost 1, with 16 bases in between. Germline V gene lookup returns CDR1 SGHNT and CDR2 YYREEE (reference sequence). Here the CDR3 reads CATFRMSRNTGELFF. In DNA form, the CDR3 reads TGTGCCACCTTCAGAATGAGCAGGAACACCGGGGAGCTGTTTTTT.

The chain carries TRBV30 and TRBJ1-5, with D possibly matching TRBD1 (5 bases). V was shortened by 5 bases and J by 1 base, with 12 bases between the two germline ends. Per the germline V gene, CDR1 is GTSNPN and CDR2 is SVGIG (reference sequence). This CDR3 contains 14 residues. CDR3 coding DNA: TGTGCCTGGGGCCCCTGGGGGAGCAATCAGCCCCAGCATTTT. Residues: CAWGPWGSNQPQHF. Using reference TRBV30 and TRBJ1-5 for the parts outside the CDR3, the full variable domain is SQTIHQWPATLVQPVGSPLSLECTVEGTSNPNLYWYRQAAGRGLQLLFYSVGIGQISSEVPQNLSASRPQDRQFILSSKKLLLSDSGFYLCAWGPWGSNQPQHFGDGTRLSIL.